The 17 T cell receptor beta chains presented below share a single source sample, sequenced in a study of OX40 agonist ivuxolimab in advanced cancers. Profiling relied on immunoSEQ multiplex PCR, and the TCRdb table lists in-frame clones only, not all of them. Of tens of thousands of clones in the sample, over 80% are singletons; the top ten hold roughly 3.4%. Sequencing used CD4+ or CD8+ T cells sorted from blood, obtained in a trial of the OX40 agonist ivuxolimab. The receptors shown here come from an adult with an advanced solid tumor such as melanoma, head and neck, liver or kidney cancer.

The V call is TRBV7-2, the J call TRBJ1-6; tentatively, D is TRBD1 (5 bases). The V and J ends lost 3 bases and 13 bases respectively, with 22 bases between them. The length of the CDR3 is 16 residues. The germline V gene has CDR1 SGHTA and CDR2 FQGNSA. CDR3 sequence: CASSFAGSEMGIPLHF. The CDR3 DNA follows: TGTGCCAGCAGCTTTGCAGGGTCAGAGATGGGTATTCCCCTCCACTTT.

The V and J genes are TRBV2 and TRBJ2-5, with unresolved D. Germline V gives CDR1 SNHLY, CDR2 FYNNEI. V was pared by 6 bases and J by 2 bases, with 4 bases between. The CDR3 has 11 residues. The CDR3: CASSFQETQYF. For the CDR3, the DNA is TGTGCCAGCAGCTTTCAAGAGACCCAGTACTTC.

This chain's CDR3 is CAWGGGTSAGDTQYF. The CDR3 DNA reads as TGTGCCTGGGGGGGCGGGACTAGCGCAGGAGATACGCAGTATTTT. The gene calls are TRBV30 and TRBJ2-3; 10 positions match TRBD2. In germline, CDR1 is GTSNPN, CDR2 SVGIG (reference sequence). The CDR3 length is 15 residues. Losses at the gene ends were 5 bases for V and 5 bases for J; bases not matched to a gene: 10.

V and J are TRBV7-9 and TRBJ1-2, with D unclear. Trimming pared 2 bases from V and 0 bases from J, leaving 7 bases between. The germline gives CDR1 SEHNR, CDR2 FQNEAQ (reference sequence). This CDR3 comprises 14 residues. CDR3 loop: CASSLQDSNYGYTF. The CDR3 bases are TGTGCCAGCAGCTTACAGGACTCTAACTATGGCTACACCTTC.

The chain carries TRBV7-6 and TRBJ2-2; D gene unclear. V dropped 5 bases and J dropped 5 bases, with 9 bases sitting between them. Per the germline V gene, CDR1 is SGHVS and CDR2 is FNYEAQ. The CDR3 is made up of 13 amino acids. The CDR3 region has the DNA TGTGCCAGCAGCCCGACCTTGACCGGGGAGCTGTTTTTT. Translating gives CASSPTLTGELFF.

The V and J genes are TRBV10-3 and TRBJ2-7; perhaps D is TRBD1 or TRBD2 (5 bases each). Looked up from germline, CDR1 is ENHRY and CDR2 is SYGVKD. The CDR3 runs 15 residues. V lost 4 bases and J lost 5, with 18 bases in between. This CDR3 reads CAISGGGRGTNEQYF. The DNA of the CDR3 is TGTGCCATCAGTGGTGGGGGTAGGGGAACTAACGAGCAGTACTTC.

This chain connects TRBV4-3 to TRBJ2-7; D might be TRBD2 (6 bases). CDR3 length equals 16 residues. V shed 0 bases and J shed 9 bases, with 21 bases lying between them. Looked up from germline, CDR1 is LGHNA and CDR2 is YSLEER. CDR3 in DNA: TGCGCCAGCAGCCAAGATGGAGCGGGCCCCCCGGTTGTGCAGTACTTC. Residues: CASSQDGAGPPVVQYF.

CDR3 sequence reads: CASSVGQEGEQYF. The CDR3 region has the DNA TGTGCCAGCAGCGTAGGTCAGGAGGGGGAGCAGTACTTC. V usage is TRBV9 and J usage is TRBJ2-7; D perhaps matches TRBD2 (6 bases). Germline loops: CDR1 SGDLS, CDR2 YYNGEE. Trimming took off 0 bases at V and 7 bases at J, with 11 bases between the two ends. This CDR3 is 13 amino acids long.

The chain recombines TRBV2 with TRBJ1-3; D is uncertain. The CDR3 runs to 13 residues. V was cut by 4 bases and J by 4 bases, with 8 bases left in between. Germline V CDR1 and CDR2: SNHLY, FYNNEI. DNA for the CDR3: TGTGCCAGCAGTGCGGGAAGCGGAAACACCATATATTTT. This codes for CASSAGSGNTIYF.

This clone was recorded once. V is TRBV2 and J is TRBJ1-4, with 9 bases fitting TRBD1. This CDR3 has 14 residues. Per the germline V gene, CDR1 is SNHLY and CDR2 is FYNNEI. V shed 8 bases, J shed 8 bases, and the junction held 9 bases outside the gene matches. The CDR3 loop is CASDRQGEREKLFF. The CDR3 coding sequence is TGTGCCAGCGATAGACAGGGGGAGAGAGAAAAACTGTTTTTT.

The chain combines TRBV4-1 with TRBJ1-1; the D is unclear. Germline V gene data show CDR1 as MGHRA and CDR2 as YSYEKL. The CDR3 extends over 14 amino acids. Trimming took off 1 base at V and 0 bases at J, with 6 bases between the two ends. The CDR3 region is CASSQARLNTEAFF. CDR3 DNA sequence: TGCGCCAGCAGCCAAGCCAGATTGAACACTGAAGCTTTCTTT.

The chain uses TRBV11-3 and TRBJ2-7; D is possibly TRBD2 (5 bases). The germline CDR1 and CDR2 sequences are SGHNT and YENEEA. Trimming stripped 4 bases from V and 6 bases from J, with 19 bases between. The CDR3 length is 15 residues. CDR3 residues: CASSSSGLALFEQYF. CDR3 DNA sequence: TGTGCCAGCAGCTCCTCTGGGCTAGCCCTTTTCGAGCAGTACTTC.

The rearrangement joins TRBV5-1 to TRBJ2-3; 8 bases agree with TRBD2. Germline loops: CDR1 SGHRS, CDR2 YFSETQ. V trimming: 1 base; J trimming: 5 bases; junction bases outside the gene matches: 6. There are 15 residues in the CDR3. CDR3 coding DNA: TGCGCCAGCAGCTTGAGAGCGGGGGAGGTAGATACGCAGTATTTT. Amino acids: CASSLRAGEVDTQYF.

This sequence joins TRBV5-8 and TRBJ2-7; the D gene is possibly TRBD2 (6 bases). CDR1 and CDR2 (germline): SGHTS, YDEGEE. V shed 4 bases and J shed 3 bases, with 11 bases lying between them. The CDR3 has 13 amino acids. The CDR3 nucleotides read TGTGCCAGCAGCCGGGGGAGGATCTACGAGCAGTACTTC. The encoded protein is CASSRGRIYEQYF.

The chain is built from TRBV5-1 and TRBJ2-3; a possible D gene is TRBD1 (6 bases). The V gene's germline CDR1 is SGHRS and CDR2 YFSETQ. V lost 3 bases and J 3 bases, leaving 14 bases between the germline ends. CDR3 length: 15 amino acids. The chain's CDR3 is CASSWDTDGTDTQYF. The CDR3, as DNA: TGCGCCAGCAGCTGGGACACCGATGGAACAGATACGCAGTATTTT.

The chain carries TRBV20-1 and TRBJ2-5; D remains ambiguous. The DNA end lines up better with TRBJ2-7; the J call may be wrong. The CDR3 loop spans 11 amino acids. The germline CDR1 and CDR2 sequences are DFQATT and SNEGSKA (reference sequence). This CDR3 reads CSAQSSYEQYF. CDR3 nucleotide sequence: TGCAGTGCTCAGAGCTCCTACGAGCAGTACTTC.

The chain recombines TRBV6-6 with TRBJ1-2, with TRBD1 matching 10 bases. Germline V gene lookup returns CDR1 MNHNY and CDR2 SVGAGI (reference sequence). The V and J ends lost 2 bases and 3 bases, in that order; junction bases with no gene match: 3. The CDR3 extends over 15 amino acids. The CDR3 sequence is CASSYGDRGDYGYTF. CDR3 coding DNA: TGTGCCAGCAGTTACGGGGACAGGGGTGACTATGGCTACACCTTC.